Listed here is a single T cell receptor (beta chain). These data originate in a study of blood T cell repertoires in COVID-19. In the authors' methods: Reference gene primer amplification in the assay estimated nucleated cell counts. Generated by immunoSEQ multiplex PCR, the TCRdb table keeps only in-frame clones and is missing some. The D gene and trimming were derived from the DNA, and the V and J assignments and clone size from that table. The data show approximately 110,000 clones, with 70% to 85% seen just once and around 0.9% held by the top ten. The germline V and J ends were trimmed by 9 bases and 4 bases, with 8 bases remaining between them. Germline CDR1 KGHDR, CDR2 SFDVKD. This CDR3 is 12 amino acids long.

Sequencing was done on a sample of peripheral blood. The receptor was derived from a human donor with acute or convalescent COVID-19. The donor label of this sample is uncertain. This chain uses TRBV24-1 with TRBJ2-2; D might be TRBD1 (6 bases). The CDR3 sequence is CATAGVTGELFF. The CDR3 region has the DNA TGTGCCACCGCAGGGGTCACCGGGGAGCTGTTTTTT.